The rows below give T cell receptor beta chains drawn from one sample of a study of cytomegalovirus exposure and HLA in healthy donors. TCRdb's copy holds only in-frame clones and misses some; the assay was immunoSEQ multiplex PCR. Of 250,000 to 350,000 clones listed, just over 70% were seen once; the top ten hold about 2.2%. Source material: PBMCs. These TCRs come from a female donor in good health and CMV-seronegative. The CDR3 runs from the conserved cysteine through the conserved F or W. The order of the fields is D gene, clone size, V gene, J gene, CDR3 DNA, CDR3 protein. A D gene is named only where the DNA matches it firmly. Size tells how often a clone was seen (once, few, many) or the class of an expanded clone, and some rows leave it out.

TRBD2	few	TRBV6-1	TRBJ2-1	TGTGCCAGCAGTGTAAAGCTAGCGGTGAATGAGCAGTTCTTC	CASSVKLAVNEQFF
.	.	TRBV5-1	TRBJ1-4	TGCGCCAGCAGCAGTGGAGGGGACGGAGAAAAACTGTTTTTT	CASSSGGDGEKLFF
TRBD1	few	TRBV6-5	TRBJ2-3	TGTGCCAGCAGTTACACACAGGGGCGTACGCAGTATTTT	CASSYTQGRTQYF
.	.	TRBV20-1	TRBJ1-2	TGCAGTGCTGGGGGGAGTTATGGCTACACCTTC	CSAGGSYGYTF
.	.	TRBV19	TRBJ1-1	TGTGCCAGTTGGGCGGGGCGGGCCACTGAAGCTTTCTTT	CASWAGRATEAFF
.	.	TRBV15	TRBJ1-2	TGTGCCACCAGCAGAGATAGGACGGGATTAGGCTACACCTTC	CATSRDRTGLGYTF
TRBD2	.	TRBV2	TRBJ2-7	TGTGCCAGCAGTGAAGCGCTTCGTACGGGAGGCCTCTACGAGCAGTACTTC	CASSEALRTGGLYEQYF
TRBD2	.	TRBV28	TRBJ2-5	TGTGCCAGCAGTACCACTAGCGGGTATCCGCAAGAGACCCAGTACTTC	CASSTTSGYPQETQYF
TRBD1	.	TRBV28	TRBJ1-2	TGTGCCAGCAGAGGGGGACAGGGAAGGGGTGGCTACACCTTC	CASRGGQGRGGYTF
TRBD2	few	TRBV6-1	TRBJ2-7	TGTGCCAGCAGTGAAGCCCTAGCGGCAGCCTACGAGCAGTACTTC	CASSEALAAAYEQYF
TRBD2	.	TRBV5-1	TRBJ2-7	TGCGCCAGCAGCTTGGCGGGGACTAGCGGGAGCACCTACGAGCAGTACTTC	CASSLAGTSGSTYEQYF
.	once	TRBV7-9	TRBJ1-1	TGTGCCAGCAGCCCGGACAGACCTCGTATGAACACTGAAGCTTTCTTT	CASSPDRPRMNTEAFF
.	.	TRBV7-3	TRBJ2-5	TGTGCCAGCAGCTTGGGGGGAAGGGCAGCAGAGACCCAGTACTTC	CASSLGGRAAETQYF
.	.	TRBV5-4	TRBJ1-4	TGTGCCAGCAGCTTATACGACAGCTCCGTTGGAAAACTGTTTTTT	CASSLYDSSVGKLFF
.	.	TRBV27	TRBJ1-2	TGTGCCAGCAGCCAGGACCCTTATGGGACATCCCCCTATGGCTACACCTTC	CASSQDPYGTSPYGYTF
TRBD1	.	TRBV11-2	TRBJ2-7	TGTGCCAGCAGCTTACGGGACAGGGGGGGCGAGCAGTACTTC	CASSLRDRGGEQYF
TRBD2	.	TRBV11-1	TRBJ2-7	TGTGCCAGCAGCCTCACTAGCGGCTCCTACGAGCAGTACTTC	CASSLTSGSYEQYF